The present T cell receptor beta chain was sequenced within a study of cytomegalovirus exposure and HLA in healthy donors. Overall study: About 82 million unique TCRs from HLA-typed donors were held in an early release of data.

Study-level findings and limits: Within a later analysis, the majority of CMV-associated TCR beta chains appeared HLA-restricted. Upon later analysis, HLA-associated TCR beta chains proved more clonally expanded than other, equally common chains. Across donors, presence/absence analyses took sequencing depth to be roughly uniform.

As concerns this clone: Its antigen is not known.

60 Vbeta and 13 Jbeta primers were used in PCR. The method was immunoSEQ multiplex PCR; TCRdb's version includes in-frame clones alone and lacks a portion of them. The data show approximately 140,000 clones, about 80% seen once. Germline V gene sequence: CDR1 MNHEY, CDR2 SMNVEV (reference sequence). Trimming took 4 bases from V and 2 from J; bases not matched to a gene: 2. The CDR3 runs to 14 residues. This clonotype originated in a male donor in good health and CMV-seropositive. Sequenced material: PBMCs. V is TRBV27 and J is TRBJ1-5, with 7 positions matching TRBD1. The chain's CDR3 is CASSYRGGNQPQHF. The CDR3 DNA reads as TGTGCCAGCAGTTACAGGGGTGGCAATCAGCCCCAGCATTTT.